What follows are 17 T cell receptor beta chains derived from one specimen sequenced in a study of blood T cell repertoires in COVID-19. Sequencing used immunoSEQ multiplex PCR; TCRdb keeps in-frame clones, though not all of them. Of 390,000 or so clones listed, 85% to 90% were seen once; the top ten hold 10%. The sequencing input was PBMCs or T cells enriched from blood (not recorded which). These receptors originate from a woman in her forties or fifties who had recovered from COVID-19.

The chain employs TRBV4-1 and TRBJ1-5; tentative D call: TRBD1 (5 bases). This CDR3 contains 13 residues. Trimming stripped 3 bases from V and 4 bases from J, with 7 bases between. The germline V gene has CDR1 MGHRA and CDR2 YSYEKL. CDR3 in amino acids: CASSQTVNQPQHF. In nucleotides, the CDR3 is TGCGCCAGCAGCCAGACAGTTAATCAGCCCCAGCATTTT.

V and J are TRBV19 and TRBJ1-1; D gene uncertain. Trimming shortened V by 7 bases and J by 4 bases, and 13 bases separated the two germline ends. Per germline, CDR1 LNHDA and CDR2 SQIVND (reference sequence). The CDR3 extends over 13 amino acids. Here the CDR3 DNA reads TGTGCCAGTATCGGGGAGCGTCCCACTGAAGCTTTCTTT. This sequence encodes CASIGERPTEAFF.

The chain employs TRBV7-2 and TRBJ1-2; TRBD1 matches 8 bases. Germline V CDR1 and CDR2: SGHTA, FQGNSA. The CDR3 has 14 residues. The V and J ends lost 5 bases and 4 bases, in that order; junction bases with no gene match: 6. CDR3 amino acids: CASSPGTGTYGYTF. In DNA, the CDR3 is TGTGCCAGCAGCCCAGGGACAGGAACCTATGGCTACACCTTC.

The gene calls are TRBV14 and TRBJ1-2; 7 bases line up with TRBD1. From germline, CDR1 is SGHDN and CDR2 FVKESK. This CDR3 is built from 15 residues. V lost 0 bases, J lost 7 bases, and 8 bases stayed unmatched. The CDR3 is CASSQEPGGGAGYTF. CDR3 in DNA: TGTGCCAGCAGCCAAGAGCCAGGGGGTGGTGCTGGCTACACCTTC.

The chain links TRBV12-5 to TRBJ1-1, with 8 bases lining up with TRBD1. CDR1 LGHNT and CDR2 FRNRAP come from the germline V gene. The CDR3 runs 15 residues. V lost 2 bases to trimming and J lost 8 bases; unmatched junction nucleotides: 10. CDR3 sequence (DNA): TGTGCTAGTGGTTTGCCCTCGGGACAGGACGCAGAAGCTTTCTTT. Residues: CASGLPSGQDAEAFF. Based on the CDR3 plus reference TRBV12-5 and TRBJ1-1, the full variable domain is DARVTQTPRHKVTEMGQEVTMRCQPILGHNTVFWYRQTMMQGLELLAYFRNRAPLDDSGMPKDRFSAEMPDATLATLKIQPSEPRDSAVYFCASGLPSGQDAEAFFGQGTRLTVV.

The chain uses TRBV7-8 and TRBJ1-1, with TRBD1 as a possible D gene (6 bases). The V gene lost 6 bases and the J gene lost 1 base, with 27 bases spanning the gap. The CDR3 sequence is 19 residues long. Germline values: CDR1 SGHVS, CDR2 FQNEAQ. CDR3 in amino acids: CASSTRRGTGGDRNTEAFF. The CDR3 nucleotides are TGTGCCAGCAGTACTAGACGGGGAACGGGGGGCGACAGGAACACTGAAGCTTTCTTT.

CDR3 bases: TGTGCCAGTAGTATGAGTCCGAACACTGAAGCTTTCTTT. Amino acids: CASSMSPNTEAFF. J is TRBJ1-1 and V is TRBV19; D uncertain. From germline, CDR1 is LNHDA and CDR2 SQIVND (reference sequence). The CDR3 is 13 amino acids. The V and J ends lost 3 bases and 1 base respectively, with 6 bases between them.

This chain uses TRBV28 with TRBJ1-3; D gene uncertain. Per the germline V gene, CDR1 is MDHEN and CDR2 is SYDVKM. With 8 bases removed from V and 1 base from J, the gap between germline ends came to 6 bases. The CDR3 is made up of 12 amino acids. The CDR3 DNA is TGTGCCAGCGGCAGATCTGGAAACACCATATATTTT. This gives the protein CASGRSGNTIYF.

The chain carries TRBV4-1 and TRBJ1-2; 9 positions match TRBD1. V was pared by 0 bases and J by 8 bases, with 10 bases of the junction left unmatched. Germline V gene sequence: CDR1 MGHRA, CDR2 YSYEKL. The CDR3 sequence is 16 residues long. The CDR3 here is CASSQDVGQGVLGYTF. For the CDR3, the DNA is TGCGCCAGCAGCCAAGATGTGGGACAGGGTGTTCTCGGCTACACCTTC.

This rearrangement joins TRBV2 to TRBJ1-2; possibly TRBD1 for D (6 bases). Germline loops: CDR1 SNHLY, CDR2 FYNNEI. The CDR3 has 14 amino acids. V dropped 4 bases and J dropped 4 bases, with 13 bases sitting between them. DNA of the CDR3: TGTGCCAGCAGTGGCTACAGGGAAATCTATGGCTACACCTTC. Translating gives CASSGYREIYGYTF.

This sequence joins TRBV11-2 and TRBJ2-1, with D perhaps matching TRBD2 (5 bases). The CDR3 runs to 13 residues. V lost 0 bases to trimming and J lost 10 bases, with 10 bases between them. From germline, CDR1 is SGHAT and CDR2 FQNNGV. This CDR3 is CASSLENKREQFF. Here the CDR3 DNA reads TGTGCCAGCAGCTTAGAGAACAAGCGGGAGCAGTTCTTC.

There are many counts of this clone. This sample also contains other DNA sequences that code for the same CDR3. V is TRBV3-1 (or the pseudogene TRBV3-2) and J is TRBJ1-3; D gene unclear. The CDR3 loop spans 13 amino acids. Deletions cut 0 bases from V and 4 bases from J, with 4 bases between. CDR1 and CDR2 from the germline V gene are LGHDT and YNNKEL (reference sequence). The CDR3 loop is CASSQDEGNTIYF. The CDR3 DNA sequence: TGTGCCAGCAGCCAAGACGAGGGAAACACCATATATTTT.

The J gene is TRBJ2-5, the V gene TRBV5-1; D remains unclear. CDR1 is SGHRS, CDR2 YFSETQ, per germline. Between the trimmed V and J ends, which lost 4 bases and 4 bases, there was a span of 14 bases. This CDR3 is built from 14 residues. CDR3 sequence (DNA): TGCGCCAGCAGCGAGACGGCGGTGGGAGAGACCCAGTACTTC. As protein: CASSETAVGETQYF.

V is TRBV7-6 and J is TRBJ1-3, with 8 bases identical to TRBD1. Per the germline V gene, CDR1 is SGHVS and CDR2 is FNYEAQ. Germline trimming cut 5 bases from V and 4 bases from J; bases unmatched to any gene: 10. The CDR3 extends over 16 amino acids. The CDR3 DNA follows: TGTGCCAGCAGCCATAAAAACCGGACAGGGGGAAACACCATATATTTT. This encodes CASSHKNRTGGNTIYF.

The rearrangement joins TRBV5-1 to TRBJ2-5; tentatively, D is TRBD1 (7 bases). V lost 3 bases, J lost 4 bases, and 13 bases lay in between. CDR1 and CDR2 from the germline V gene are SGHRS and YFSETQ. This CDR3 is 14 amino acids long. The CDR3 sequence is CASSSQGGGETQYF. In nucleotides, the CDR3 is TGCGCCAGCAGCTCTCAGGGGGGAGGAGAGACCCAGTACTTC.

The rearrangement joins TRBV6-2 or TRBV6-3 to TRBJ2-1; 7 bases fit TRBD2. CDR1 MNHEY and CDR2 SVGEGT come from the germline V gene. The CDR3 covers 12 residues. V was clipped by 3 bases and J by 10 bases; unmatched bases: 3. CDR3 DNA sequence: TGTGCCAGCAGTTATCGAGCGGGAGAGCAGTTCTTC. Amino acids: CASSYRAGEQFF.

This chain connects TRBV2 to TRBJ1-1; D not certain. Germline CDR1 and CDR2: SNHLY and FYNNEI. The CDR3 totals 16 residues. The V and J ends lost 7 bases and 11 bases respectively, with 29 bases between them. CDR3 protein: CASTPPGNRVSSGAFF. The CDR3, as DNA: TGTGCCAGCACCCCCCCGGGGAACCGCGTGTCCTCTGGGGCTTTCTTT.